Listed here are 25 T cell receptor beta chains from one sample, sequenced in a study of human T cells and chemical hapten exposure. MiXCR was run by TCRdb on the RACE reads, yielding one entry per CDR3 protein. The sample yields about 34,000 distinct CDR3 sequences, around 10% seen once. Specified time point: pre-sensitization, week 0. Described treatment: therapeutic diphenylcyclopropenone sensitization with weekly scalp DPC. Blood, whole and unfractionated, served as the source for total RNA extraction. The sequencing here drew on whole blood, taken in connection with sensitization to the hapten diphenylcyclopropenone (DPC). The source is a man aged 50 to 59 with alopecia areata. Some clones in this sample may be carry-over from other donors' samples.

J is TRBJ2-1 and V is TRBV28, with 8 bases fitting TRBD2. This CDR3 is built from 14 residues. From germline, CDR1 is MDHEN and CDR2 SYDVKM. Germline trimming cut 6 bases from V and 7 bases from J; bases unmatched to any gene: 8. The CDR3 coding sequence is TGTGCCAGCAGCCCGGGGGGCGGGAGGAATGAGCAGTTCTTC. It encodes CASSPGGGRNEQFF.

This clonotype has at least ten counts. The genes are TRBV25-1 and TRBJ1-6; 9 bases agree with TRBD1. The germline CDR1 and CDR2 sequences are MGHDK and SYGVNS. J was trimmed by 7 bases and V by 2 bases; bases with no gene match: 6. There are 16 residues in the CDR3. In DNA form, the CDR3 reads TGTGCCAGCAGTGAACGGACCGGGACAGGGAATTCACCCCTCCACTTT. Its protein is CASSERTGTGNSPLHF.

This clonotype was observed a handful of times. This rearrangement joins TRBV28 to TRBJ2-7; D unresolved. The CDR3 length is 11 residues. Germline V lookup: CDR1 MDHEN, CDR2 SYDVKM. V was cut by 6 bases and J by 3 bases, with 6 bases left in between. The CDR3 DNA is TGTGCCAGCAGGGATTACTACGAGCAGTACTTC. Protein: CASRDYYEQYF.

This clonotype appeared many times. The rearrangement joins TRBV27 to TRBJ1-5; a possible D gene is TRBD1 (5 bases). Germline assignment: CDR1 MNHEY and CDR2 SMNVEV (reference sequence). This CDR3 has 16 residues. V shed 6 bases and J shed 5 bases, with 20 bases lying between them. This chain's CDR3 is CASSSLVDSIHQPQHF. The CDR3 region has the DNA TGTGCCAGCAGCTCTTTAGTCGACAGCATCCATCAGCCCCAGCATTTT.

The DNA of the CDR3 is TGCAGTGCTAGAGCGGCGGGAGGGGTTCAAGAGCAGTTCTTC. This encodes CSARAAGGVQEQFF. The genes are TRBV20-1 and TRBJ2-1; the match to TRBD2 covers 9 bases. V trimming: 1 base; J trimming: 10 bases; junction bases outside the gene matches: 8. Per germline, CDR1 DFQATT and CDR2 SNEGSKA (reference sequence). The CDR3 spans 14 residues.

This clonotype was observed at least ten times. This chain connects TRBV7-8 to TRBJ2-3; TRBD2 agrees at 8 bases. Germline CDR1 reads SGHVS; CDR2 reads FQNEAQ. The V and J ends lost 7 bases and 3 bases, in that order; junction bases with no gene match: 6. The CDR3 length is 14 residues. The CDR3 loop reads CASTLAEATDTQYF. DNA for the CDR3: TGTGCCAGCACACTAGCGGAGGCAACAGATACGCAGTATTTT.

In this sample, this clonotype turned up a few times. The rearrangement joins TRBV6-1 to TRBJ2-2; 7 nucleotides align to TRBD1. The junction had 7 bases not matched to a gene; V was cut back by 7 bases and J by 5 bases. The CDR3 is made up of 14 amino acids. Germline-derived CDR1 and CDR2 are MNHNS and SASEGT. The CDR3 spells CASKGAVATGELFF. Here the CDR3 DNA reads TGTGCCAGCAAGGGGGCGGTAGCGACCGGGGAGCTGTTTTTT.

This clonotype was seen at least ten times. The genes are TRBV7-2 and TRBJ1-3, with D tentatively TRBD1 (5 bases). Per the germline V gene, CDR1 is SGHTA and CDR2 is FQGNSA. There are 14 residues in the CDR3. The V and J ends lost 5 bases and 0 bases respectively, with 8 bases between them. The CDR3, as DNA: TGTGCCAGCAGCCGACAGCGCTCTGGAAACACCATATATTTT. Its protein is CASSRQRSGNTIYF.

This clonotype occurred many times. The V and J genes are TRBV7-9 and TRBJ2-7; D remains unclear. Trimming took 3 bases from V and 6 from J, leaving 12 bases between them. The V gene's germline CDR1 is SEHNR and CDR2 FQNEAQ (reference sequence). This CDR3 region has 13 residues. The CDR3 is CASSFVPSGEQYF. The CDR3, as DNA: TGTGCCAGCAGCTTCGTCCCGTCCGGCGAGCAGTACTTC.

In this sample, this clonotype turned up many times. DNA of the CDR3: TGCGCCAGCAGCTTGGGACAGGGGTACAATTCACCCCTCCACTTT. It is translated as CASSLGQGYNSPLHF. The chain joins TRBV5-1 to TRBJ1-6, with 8 bases identical to TRBD1. V lost 0 bases, J lost 7 bases, and 3 bases stayed unmatched. CDR3 length equals 15 residues. Germline CDR1 and CDR2: SGHRS and YFSETQ.

V is TRBV5-1 and J is TRBJ2-5, with D hard to call. V was pared by 2 bases and J by 3 bases, with 2 bases between. Per germline, CDR1 SGHRS and CDR2 YFSETQ. The CDR3 totals 11 residues. CDR3 protein: CASSFEETQYF. The DNA of the CDR3 is TGCGCCAGCAGCTTTGAAGAGACCCAGTACTTC.

The rearrangement joins TRBV29-1 to TRBJ1-2, with TRBD1 as a possible D gene (5 bases). The CDR3 loop spans 12 amino acids. V was cut by 1 base and J by 8 bases, with 11 bases left in between. Germline V gene data show CDR1 as SQVTM and CDR2 as ANQGSEA. The CDR3 sequence is CSVEGAGKGYTF. CDR3 nucleotide sequence: TGCAGCGTTGAAGGGGCAGGGAAGGGCTACACCTTC.

This clonotype was seen many times. The chain links TRBV10-1 to TRBJ1-1; D gene unclear. There are 13 residues in the CDR3. V lost 4 bases to trimming and J lost 3 bases, with 9 bases between them. Germline CDR1 and CDR2: WNHNN and SYGVQD (reference sequence). This chain's CDR3 is CASSVGPHTEAFF. The CDR3 DNA is TGCGCCAGCAGTGTTGGGCCCCACACTGAAGCTTTCTTT.

Many counts were recorded for this clonotype. This chain links TRBV29-1 with TRBJ2-2, with TRBD2 identical over 7 bases. The V segment lost 7 bases and the J segment 5 bases; nucleotides outside the gene matches: 7. The germline gives CDR1 SQVTM, CDR2 ANQGSEA. This CDR3 comprises 13 residues. The CDR3 bases are TGCAGCGCGCGGACTAGTGGAACCGGGGAGCTGTTTTTT. Amino acid sequence: CSARTSGTGELFF.

In its sample, this clonotype was seen a few times. This chain connects TRBV11-2 to TRBJ2-3; 9 nucleotides match TRBD2. The V gene's germline CDR1 is SGHAT and CDR2 FQNNGV. Germline trimming cut 2 bases from V and 0 bases from J; bases unmatched to any gene: 6. This CDR3 comprises 17 residues. CDR3: CASSLQASGISTDTQYF. The CDR3 DNA sequence: TGTGCCAGCAGCTTACAGGCTAGCGGGATTAGCACAGATACGCAGTATTTT.

This clonotype was seen only a few times. V is TRBV9 and J is TRBJ2-7; 10 nucleotides agree with TRBD2. The CDR3 spans 15 residues. Looked up from germline, CDR1 is SGDLS and CDR2 is YYNGEE. Germline trimming cut 0 bases from V and 4 bases from J; bases unmatched to any gene: 4. CDR3 nucleotides: TGTGCCAGCAGCGTAGATGCTAGCGGGAGTTACGAGCAGTACTTC. It specifies CASSVDASGSYEQYF.

The chain recombines TRBV5-1 with TRBJ2-4; 7 bases map to TRBD1. Germline V gene data show CDR1 as SGHRS and CDR2 as YFSETQ. The CDR3 has 13 amino acids. Germline trimming cut 3 bases from V and 8 bases from J; bases unmatched to any gene: 5. The CDR3 protein is CASSSTGIDIQYF. The CDR3 bases are TGCGCCAGCAGCTCGACAGGGATAGACATTCAGTACTTC.

This clonotype was observed at least ten times. The V and J genes are TRBV29-1 and TRBJ1-1, with D perhaps TRBD1 (5 bases). Trimming left V 3 bases short and J 11 bases short, with 22 bases between. Germline CDR1 and CDR2: SQVTM and ANQGSEA. The CDR3 covers 14 residues. The CDR3 bases are TGCAGCGTTGACGAACGGGACCCTAGCGCTCGGGCTTTCTTT. This sequence encodes CSVDERDPSARAFF. Based on the CDR3 plus reference TRBV29-1 and TRBJ1-1, the full variable domain is SAVISQKPSRDICQRGTSLTIQCQVDSQVTMMFWYRQQPGQSLTLIATANQGSEATYESGFVIDKFPISRPNLTFSTLTVSNMSPEDSSIYLCSVDERDPSARAFFGQGTRLTVV.

This clonotype has just a few counts. The V and J genes are TRBV20-1 and TRBJ2-1; TRBD1 matches 8 bases. This CDR3 spans 14 amino acids. CDR1 DFQATT and CDR2 SNEGSKA come from the germline V gene (reference sequence). In DNA, the CDR3 is TGCAGGGCTTCGGGACAGGCCTCCTACAATGAGCAGTTCTTC. Translated: CRASGQASYNEQFF.

With regard to this clonotype: A much larger clone differs from this one at a single base, so this may be a read error. The rearrangement uses TRBV28 and TRBJ2-3, with 11 bases aligning to TRBD2. With 4 bases clipped from V and 0 bases from J, the junction kept 0 bases outside the gene matches. CDR3 size: 15 residues. Germline V gives CDR1 MDHEN, CDR2 SYDVKM. The CDR3 sequence is CASSWTSGSTDTQYF. The CDR3 region has the DNA TGTGCCAGCAGTTGGACTAGCGGGAGCACAGATACGCAGTATTTT.

In its sample, this clonotype ranks as medium-sized (0.01 to 0.1%). V is TRBV12-3 or TRBV12-4 and J is TRBJ1-2, with a tentative D call TRBD1 (6 bases). The V end was cut by 5 bases, the J end by 8 bases, with 9 bases between. The CDR3 runs 11 residues. DNA for the CDR3: TGTGCCAGCAGTCCAGGGGTGGGCTACACCTTC. Protein product: CASSPGVGYTF.

The chain joins TRBV29-1 to TRBJ1-2, with 9 bases identical to TRBD1. The V gene end was trimmed by 5 bases and the J gene end by 3 bases; junction bases not matched to a gene: 1. This CDR3 region has 12 residues. Germline V gene lookup returns CDR1 SQVTM and CDR2 ANQGSEA. In DNA form, the CDR3 reads TGCAGCGTTTGGACAGGGGACTATGGCTACACCTTC. It yields the protein CSVWTGDYGYTF.

The table lists this clonotype with a few counts. The V gene is TRBV27, the J gene TRBJ1-2, with 7 bases identical to TRBD1. In germline, CDR1 is MNHEY, CDR2 SMNVEV (reference sequence). The CDR3 has 14 residues. The J segment lost 7 bases and the V segment lost 6 bases, leaving 11 bases of the junction unmatched. CDR3 coding DNA: TGTGCCAGCAGCAAGGGGGGACAGTCCTCTGGCTACACCTTC. Protein sequence: CASSKGGQSSGYTF.

This clonotype was counted only a few times. This chain joins TRBV7-2 and TRBJ2-7, with TRBD1 as a possible D gene (5 bases). This CDR3 contains 18 residues. The V and J ends lost 3 bases and 2 bases respectively, with 23 bases between them. The germline V gene encodes CDR1 SGHTA and CDR2 FQGNSA. The CDR3 loop reads CASSLFVLGRALTYEQYF. The CDR3 DNA reads TGTGCCAGCAGCTTGTTCGTTCTAGGCAGGGCCCTTACCTACGAGCAGTACTTC.

This clonotype was observed once. This rearrangement joins TRBV12-3 or TRBV12-4 to TRBJ1-1, with D hard to call. This CDR3 is 15 amino acids long. V dropped 8 bases and J dropped 2 bases, with 18 bases sitting between them. The CDR3 DNA sequence: TGTGCCAGCGGGGATCCTGGACGGATCAACACTGAAGCTTTCTTT. Amino acid sequence: CASGDPGRINTEAFF.